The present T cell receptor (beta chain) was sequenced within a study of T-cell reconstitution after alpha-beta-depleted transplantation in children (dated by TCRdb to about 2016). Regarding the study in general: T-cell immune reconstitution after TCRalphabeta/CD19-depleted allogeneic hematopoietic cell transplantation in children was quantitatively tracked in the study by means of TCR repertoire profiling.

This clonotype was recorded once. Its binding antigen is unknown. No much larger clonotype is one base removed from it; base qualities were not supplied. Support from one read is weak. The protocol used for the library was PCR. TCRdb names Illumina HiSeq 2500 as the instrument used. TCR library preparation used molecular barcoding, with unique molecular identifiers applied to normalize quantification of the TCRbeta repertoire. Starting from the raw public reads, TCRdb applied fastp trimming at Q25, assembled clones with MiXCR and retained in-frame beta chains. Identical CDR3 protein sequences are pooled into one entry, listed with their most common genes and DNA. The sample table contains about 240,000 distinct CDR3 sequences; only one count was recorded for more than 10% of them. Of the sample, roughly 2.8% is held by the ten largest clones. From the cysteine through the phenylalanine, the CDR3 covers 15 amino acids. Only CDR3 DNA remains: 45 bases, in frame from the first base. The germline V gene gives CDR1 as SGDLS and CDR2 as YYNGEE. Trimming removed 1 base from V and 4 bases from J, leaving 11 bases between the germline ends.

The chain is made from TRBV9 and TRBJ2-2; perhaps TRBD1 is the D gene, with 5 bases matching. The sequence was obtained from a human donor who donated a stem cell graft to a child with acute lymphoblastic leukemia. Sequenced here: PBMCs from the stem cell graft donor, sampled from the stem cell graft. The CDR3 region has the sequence CASSVRTSGTGELFF. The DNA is TGTGCCAGCAGCGTACGGACATCAGGCACCGGGGAGCTGTTTTTT.